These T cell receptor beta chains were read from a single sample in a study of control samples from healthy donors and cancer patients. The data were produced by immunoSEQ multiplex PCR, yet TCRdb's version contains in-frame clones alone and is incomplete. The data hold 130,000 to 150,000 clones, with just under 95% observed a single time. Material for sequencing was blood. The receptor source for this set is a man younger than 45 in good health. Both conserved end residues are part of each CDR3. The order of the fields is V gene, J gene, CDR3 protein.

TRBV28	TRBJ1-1	CASSSSKGEAFF
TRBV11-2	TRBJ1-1	CASSRRGNTEAFF
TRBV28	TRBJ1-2	CASSAGTGGRGGYTF
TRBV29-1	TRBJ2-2	CSVVAPNTGELFF
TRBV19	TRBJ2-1	CASAPTGPEQFF
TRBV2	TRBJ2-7	CATSLAGGFYEQYF
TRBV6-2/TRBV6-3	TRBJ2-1	CASSTALSGRVRDEQFF
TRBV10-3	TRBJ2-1	CAIRPLADSSYNEQFF
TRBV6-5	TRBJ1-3	CASRSTGDSGNTIYF
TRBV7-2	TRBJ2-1	CASSPGGTKAQNEQFF
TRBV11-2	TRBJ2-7	CASRPRMGASYEQYF
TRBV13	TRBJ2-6	CASSRRQGAFSGANVLTF
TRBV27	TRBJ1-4	CASSLGGWNEKLFF
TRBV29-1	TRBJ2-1	CSVATRDYNEQFF
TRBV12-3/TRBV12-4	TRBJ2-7	CASSFRGEQYF
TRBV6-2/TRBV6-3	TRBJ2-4	CASSYSLRGGSLAKNIQYF
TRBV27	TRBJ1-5	CASSADRGMSQPQHF
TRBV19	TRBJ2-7	CASRSNQRYEQYF
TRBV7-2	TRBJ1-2	CASSHQVRRYTF
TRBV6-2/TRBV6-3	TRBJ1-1	CASSVTGENTEAFF
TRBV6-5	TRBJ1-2	CASSTTAHGNYGYTF
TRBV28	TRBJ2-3	CASSGGGTRTDTQYF
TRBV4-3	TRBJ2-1	CASSQAGTSVDYNEQFF
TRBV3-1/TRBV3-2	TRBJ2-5	CASSPFSGSTGVGETQYF
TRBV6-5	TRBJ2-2	CASSQLANTGELFF
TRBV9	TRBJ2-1	CASSVAGTSGDEQFF
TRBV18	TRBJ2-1	CASSPYNLPGLAGVFEQFF
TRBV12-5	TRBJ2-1	CASGLVLASGGYNEQFF
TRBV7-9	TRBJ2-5	CASSRTGTGVGETQYF
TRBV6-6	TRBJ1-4	CASSYRTGTNEKLFF
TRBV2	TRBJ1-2	CARSGEITEYGYTF
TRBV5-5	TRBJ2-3	CASNLAGRTDTQYF
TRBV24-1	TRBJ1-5	CATGQGAGQPQHF
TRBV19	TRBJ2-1	CASSITRTYNEQFF
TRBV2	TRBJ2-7	CASTEDRQGYEQYF
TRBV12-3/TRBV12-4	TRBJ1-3	CASVRGGVDTIYF
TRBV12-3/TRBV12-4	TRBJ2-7	CASSSLYEQYF
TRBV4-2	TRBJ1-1	CASSQDTRYRPSPNTEAFF